In its sample, the clone carrying this TCR beta chain was seen once. Antigen unknown. TCRdb's table, derived via immunoSEQ multiplex PCR, lists solely in-frame clones and lacks some. The data show under 250,000 clones, with roughly 90% seen just once and approximately 12% held by the top ten. This specimen comes from a study of cytomegalovirus exposure and HLA in healthy donors. Study-level points and caveats: Most TCR sequences showed up rarely, but some public TCRs showed up in many donors.

Separation from the approximately 690-subject first cohort characterized the roughly 120-subject validation cohort, to which the donors belonged. Sequencing was carried out using PBMCs. The sequence was collected from a man aged 18 to 30 in good health and CMV-seropositive.

The CDR3 spells CASRTATSYEQYF. CDR3 nucleotides: TGTGCCAGCCGGACAGCTACCTCCTACGAGCAGTACTTC. The chain joins TRBV27 to TRBJ2-7; maybe TRBD1 (6 bases). The ends were cut back, 8 bases at V and 0 bases at J, with 11 bases in the middle. The CDR3 sequence is 13 residues long. Germline CDR1 MNHEY, CDR2 SMNVEV (reference sequence).